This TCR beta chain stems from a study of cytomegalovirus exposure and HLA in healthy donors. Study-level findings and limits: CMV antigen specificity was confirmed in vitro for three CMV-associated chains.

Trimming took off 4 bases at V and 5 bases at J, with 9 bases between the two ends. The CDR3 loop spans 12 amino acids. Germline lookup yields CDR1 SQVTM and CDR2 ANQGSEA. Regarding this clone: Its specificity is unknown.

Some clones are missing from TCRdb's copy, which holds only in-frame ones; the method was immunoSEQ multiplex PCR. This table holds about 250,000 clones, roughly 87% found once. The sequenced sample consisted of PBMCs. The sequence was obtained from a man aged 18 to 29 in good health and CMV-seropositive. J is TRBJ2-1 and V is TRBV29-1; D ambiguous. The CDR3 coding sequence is TGCAGCGTTGTGGTCTCTCACAATGAGCAGTTCTTC. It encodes CSVVVSHNEQFF.